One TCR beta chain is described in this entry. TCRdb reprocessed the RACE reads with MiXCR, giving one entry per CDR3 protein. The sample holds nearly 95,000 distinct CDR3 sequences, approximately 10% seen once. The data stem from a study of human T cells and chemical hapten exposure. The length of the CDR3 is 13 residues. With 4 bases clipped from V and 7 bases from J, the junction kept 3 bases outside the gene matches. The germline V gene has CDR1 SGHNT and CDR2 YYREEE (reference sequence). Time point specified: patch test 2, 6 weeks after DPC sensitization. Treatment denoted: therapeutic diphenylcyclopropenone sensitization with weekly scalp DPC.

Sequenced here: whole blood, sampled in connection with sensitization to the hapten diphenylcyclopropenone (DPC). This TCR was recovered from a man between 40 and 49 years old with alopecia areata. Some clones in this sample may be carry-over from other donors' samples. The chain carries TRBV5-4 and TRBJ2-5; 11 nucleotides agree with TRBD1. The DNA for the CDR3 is TGTGCCAGCAGCGTGGGACAGGGGGGGACCCAGTACTTC. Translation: CASSVGQGGTQYF.